A selection of T cell receptor beta chains follows, all from one sample in a study of T-cell reconstitution after alpha-beta-depleted transplantation in children. TCRdb fed the PCR reads into MiXCR, producing one record per CDR3 protein. The repertoire holds hundreds of thousands of distinct CDR3 sequences, with about 15% as singletons. This sample comprised PBMCs, mostly from graft donor cells, obtained 360 days after TCRalphabeta/CD19-depleted stem cell transplant. These receptors all stem from a male patient between 10 and 17 years old who had a stem cell transplant for acute lymphoblastic leukemia, so the T cells may come from the graft donor. CDR3s include the opening cysteine and the closing phenylalanine or tryptophan. D genes are given only for firm matches. For some rows the clone size is stated as once, few or many, or as a class when expanded; others skip it.

NA | NA | TRBJ2-2 | TRBV27 | TGTGCCAGCAGTTTAAGGGCGGCCGGGGAGCTGTTTTTT | CASSLRAAGELFF
few | NA | TRBJ1-1 | TRBV12-3/TRBV12-4 | TGTGCCAGCAGTTTAAGCATGCACCTAACCCAAGCTTTCTTT | CASSLSMHLTQAFF
NA | NA | TRBJ2-1 | TRBV12-3/TRBV12-4 | TGTGCCAGCACCTCGATGTCCAATGAGCAGTTCTTC | CASTSMSNEQFF
NA | NA | TRBJ2-3 | TRBV29-1 | TGCAGCGTTGAACCTTTGAGCGCCTTCACAGATACGCAGTATTTT | CSVEPLSAFTDTQYF
many | TRBD2 | TRBJ2-1 | TRBV29-1 | TGCAGCGTTGAAGAACTAGCGGGAGGACTGAATGAGCAGTTCTTC | CSVEELAGGLNEQFF
few | TRBD2 | TRBJ2-2 | TRBV29-1 | TGCAGCGTCGAGGGACTAGCGGGATACACCGGGGAGCTGTTTTTT | CSVEGLAGYTGELFF
NA | NA | TRBJ2-1 | TRBV12-3/TRBV12-4 | TGTGCCAGCAGCCCGATGACTGGGGATAGGAACAATGAGCAGTTCTTC | CASSPMTGDRNNEQFF
NA | TRBD2 | TRBJ2-7 | TRBV29-1 | TGCAGCGTCGCCCTTGGGACTAGCGGGAGGCCCTCCTACGAGCAGTACTTC | CSVALGTSGRPSYEQYF
many | NA | TRBJ2-1 | TRBV5-1 | TGCGCCAGCAGCACCTACTGGGACGTGTTTCTTCACTACAATGAGCAGTTCTTC | CASSTYWDVFLHYNEQFF
NA | TRBD1 | TRBJ2-7 | TRBV15 | TGTGCCACCAGCTTATTATCTCGGACAGGGGCGGTATACGAGCAGTACTTC | CATSLLSRTGAVYEQYF
NA | NA | TRBJ2-1 | TRBV21-1 | TGTGCCAGCAGGGTCCGAGATGAGCAGTTCTTC | CASRVRDEQFF
NA | TRBD1 | TRBJ2-1 | TRBV29-1 | TGCAGCGTTGAGGGGACAGGGCCCAATGAGCAGTTCTTC | CSVEGTGPNEQFF
few | TRBD1 | TRBJ2-6 | TRBV6-2/TRBV6-3 | TGTGCCAGCAGTTCCCTTGGGACAGGTACTTCTGGGGCCAACGTCCTGACTTTC | CASSSLGTGTSGANVLTF
once | TRBD1 | TRBJ1-2 | TRBV18 | TGTGCCAGCTTCACACTCAGGGGGCGCGACTATGGCTACACCTTC | CASFTLRGRDYGYTF
few | TRBD2 | TRBJ2-1 | TRBV5-1 | TGCGCCAGCAGCAGCCACCTAGCGGGAGGGCCGGGCTATGAGCAGTTCTTC | CASSSHLAGGPGYEQFF
few | TRBD1 | TRBJ2-1 | TRBV5-1 | TGCGCCAGCAGCTTGTGGACAGGGGGCGCTGAGCAGTTCTTC | CASSLWTGGAEQFF
NA | TRBD2 | TRBJ2-7 | TRBV13 | TGTGCCAGGAGCTTGACTAGCGGAACCTACGAGCAGTACTTC | CARSLTSGTYEQYF
NA | TRBD2 | TRBJ2-7 | TRBV11-2 | TGTGCCAGCAGCCCCGAGTCGATAGCGGGAGGCTACGAGCAGTACTTC | CASSPESIAGGYEQYF